These 8 T cell receptor beta chains came from one sample sequenced in a study of T cell repertoires in cytomegalovirus infection. Antigen specificity for these receptors is unknown. Via MiXCR, TCRdb re-called the reads, giving one row per CDR3 protein. The sample holds hundreds of thousands of distinct CDR3 sequences, around a third seen once. Sequences were derived from cultured CD8+ T cells from PBMCs, sampled from culture after CMV antigen stimulation. Receptors were obtained from a human donor in good health (CMV status not recorded). Some clones in this sample may be carry-over from other donors' samples.

V gene TRBV7-6 combines with J gene TRBJ1-4; tentative D call: TRBD1 (5 bases). Germline values: CDR1 SGHVS, CDR2 FNYEAQ. CDR3 length equals 16 residues. V was cut by 4 bases and J by 0 bases, with 12 bases left in between. This CDR3 reads CASSSHRDPTNEKLFF. Here the CDR3 DNA reads TGTGCCAGCAGCTCGCATAGGGACCCAACTAATGAAAAACTGTTTTTT.

This sequence joins TRBV7-6 and TRBJ2-5; D tentatively reads TRBD1 or TRBD2 (5 bases each). CDR3 length: 14 amino acids. Trimming shortened V by 4 bases and J by 4 bases, and 13 bases separated the two germline ends. CDR1 is SGHVS, CDR2 FNYEAQ, per germline. The CDR3 DNA sequence: TGTGCCAGCAGCTCAGGGATGAGCGGAGAGACCCAGTACTTC. It is translated as CASSSGMSGETQYF.

The CDR3 sequence: CASSLGFGYGDTQYF. The CDR3, as DNA: TGTGCCAGCAGCCTCGGTTTTGGGTATGGGGATACGCAGTATTTT. The chain employs TRBV7-3 and TRBJ2-3, with no clear D. V dropped 5 bases and J dropped 6 bases, with 18 bases sitting between them. This CDR3 has 15 amino acids. CDR1 and CDR2 from the germline V gene are SGHTA and FQGTGA.

The chain is built from TRBV15 and TRBJ1-3; 7 nucleotides line up with TRBD1. The germline V gene encodes CDR1 LNHNV and CDR2 YYDKDF (reference sequence). Trimming took 4 bases from V and 2 from J; bases not matched to a gene: 5. The CDR3 is made up of 15 amino acids. CDR3 nucleotides: TGTGCCACCAGCACACAGGGGTTTACTGGAAACACCATATATTTT. Its translation: CATSTQGFTGNTIYF.

The chain carries TRBV6-2 or TRBV6-3 and TRBJ2-1, with D possibly being TRBD2 (6 bases). Deletions cut 5 bases from V and 11 bases from J, with 43 bases between. This CDR3 has 22 amino acids. Germline CDR1 and CDR2: MNHEY and SVGEGT. The CDR3 DNA reads TGTGCCAGCAGTCTAACCCCTACAATGGGGGGTCCCTTCTTTGAACGGACCTTTAAGCAGTTCTTC. Protein sequence: CASSLTPTMGGPFFERTFKQFF.

The chain couples TRBV7-9 to TRBJ2-1, with D possibly TRBD1 on 5 matching bases. The CDR3 extends over 13 amino acids. V was trimmed by 6 bases and J by 8 bases, leaving 14 bases between them. Germline V lookup: CDR1 SEHNR, CDR2 FQNEAQ (reference sequence). The CDR3 sequence is CASRSGSRDEQFF. In nucleotides, the CDR3 is TGTGCCAGCAGATCAGGTAGCAGGGATGAGCAGTTCTTC.

This clonotype was found many times. This chain joins TRBV6-5 and TRBJ1-1; TRBD1 matches at 11 bases. Per the germline V gene, CDR1 is MNHEY and CDR2 is SVGAGI. V shed 5 bases and J 4 bases; nucleotides not matched to a gene: 6. CDR3 length: 15 residues. The CDR3 coding sequence is TGTGCCAGCAGTCTTTACGGGACAGGGGGCACTGAAGCTTTCTTT. Translating gives CASSLYGTGGTEAFF.

This clonotype was picked up one time. This rearrangement joins TRBV6-6 to TRBJ1-1, with a possible D match to TRBD1 (6 bases). The CDR3 loop spans 16 amino acids. Looked up from germline, CDR1 is MNHNY and CDR2 is SVGAGI (reference sequence). V was shortened by 4 bases and J by 0 bases, with 15 bases between the two germline ends. The CDR3 loop reads CASSSPEGDLNTEAFF. CDR3 DNA: TGTGCCAGCAGTTCCCCGGAGGGGGACTTGAACACTGAAGCTTTCTTT.